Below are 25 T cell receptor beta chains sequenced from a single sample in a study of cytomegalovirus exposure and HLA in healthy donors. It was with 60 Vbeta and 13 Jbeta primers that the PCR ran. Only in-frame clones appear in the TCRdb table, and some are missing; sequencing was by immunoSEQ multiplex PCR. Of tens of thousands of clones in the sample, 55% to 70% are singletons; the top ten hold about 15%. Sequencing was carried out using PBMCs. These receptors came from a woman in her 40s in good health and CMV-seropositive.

The CDR3 loop reads CASSLGSSNAGANVLTF. CDR3 sequence (DNA): TGTGCCAGCAGCTTAGGTTCCAGTAATGCTGGGGCCAACGTCCTGACTTTC. The rearrangement joins TRBV7-2 to TRBJ2-6; no definite D call. The V gene's germline CDR1 is SGHTA and CDR2 FQGNSA. The CDR3 is 17 amino acids. With 1 base removed from V and 2 bases from J, the gap between germline ends came to 12 bases.

In DNA, the CDR3 is TGTGCCAGCAGTTACGAACGGGGGGACAATGAGCAGTTCTTC. Protein product: CASSYERGDNEQFF. This chain joins TRBV6-5 and TRBJ2-1, with 7 bases fitting TRBD2. Germline CDR1 reads MNHEY; CDR2 reads SVGAGI. The CDR3 length is 14 residues. Germline trimming cut 2 bases from V and 5 bases from J; bases unmatched to any gene: 3.

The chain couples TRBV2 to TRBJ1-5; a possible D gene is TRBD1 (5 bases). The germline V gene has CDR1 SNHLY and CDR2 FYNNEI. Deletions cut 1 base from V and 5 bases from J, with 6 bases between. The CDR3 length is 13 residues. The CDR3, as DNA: TGTGCCAGCAGTGAAGGGGGCGATCAGCCCCAGCATTTT. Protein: CASSEGGDQPQHF. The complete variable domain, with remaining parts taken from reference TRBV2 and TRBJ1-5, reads EPEVTQTPSHQVTQMGQEVILRCVPISNHLYFYWYRQILGQKVEFLVSFYNNEISEKSEIFDDQFSVERPDGSNFTLKIRSTKLEDSAMYFCASSEGGDQPQHFGDGTRLSIL.

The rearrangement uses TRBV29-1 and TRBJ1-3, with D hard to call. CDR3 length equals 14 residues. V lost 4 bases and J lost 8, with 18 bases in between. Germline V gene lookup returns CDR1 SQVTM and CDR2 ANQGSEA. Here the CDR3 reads CSVGTPRGRDTIYF. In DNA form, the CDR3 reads TGCAGCGTTGGAACCCCTAGAGGGAGGGACACCATATATTTT.

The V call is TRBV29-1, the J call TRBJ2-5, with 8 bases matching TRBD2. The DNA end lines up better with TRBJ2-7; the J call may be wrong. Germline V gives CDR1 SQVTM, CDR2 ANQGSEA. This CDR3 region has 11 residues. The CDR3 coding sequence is TGCAGCGCCCGGGGGGGCTCCGAGCAGTACTTC. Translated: CSARGGSEQYF.

The chain's CDR3 is CASNKLAGDNEQFF. The CDR3 DNA follows: TGCGCCAGCAACAAACTAGCGGGGGACAATGAGCAGTTCTTC. This chain joins TRBV4-3 and TRBJ2-1, with TRBD2 identical over 11 bases. The CDR3 extends over 14 amino acids. Germline V CDR1 and CDR2: LGHNA, YSLEER. V shed 7 bases and J 5 bases; nucleotides not matched to a gene: 4.

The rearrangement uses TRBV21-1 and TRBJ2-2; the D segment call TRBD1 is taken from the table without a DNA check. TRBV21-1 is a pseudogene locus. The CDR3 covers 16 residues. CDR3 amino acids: CASSPNDRADTGELFF. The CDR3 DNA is TGTGCCAGCAGCCCGAACGACAGGGCCGACACCGGGGAGCTGTTTTTT.

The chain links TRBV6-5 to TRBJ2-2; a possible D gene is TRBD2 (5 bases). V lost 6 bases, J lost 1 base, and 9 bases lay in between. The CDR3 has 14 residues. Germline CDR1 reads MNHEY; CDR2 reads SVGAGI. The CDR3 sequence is CASRASRNTGELFF. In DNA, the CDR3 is TGTGCCAGCAGGGCTAGCCGGAACACCGGGGAGCTGTTTTTT.

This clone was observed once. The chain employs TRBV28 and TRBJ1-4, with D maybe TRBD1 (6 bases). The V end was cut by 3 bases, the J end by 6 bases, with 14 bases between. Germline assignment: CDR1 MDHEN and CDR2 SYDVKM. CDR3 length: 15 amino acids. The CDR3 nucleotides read TGTGCCAGCAGTTTCGGGGGGCCTGTAGATGAAAAACTGTTTTTT. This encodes CASSFGGPVDEKLFF.

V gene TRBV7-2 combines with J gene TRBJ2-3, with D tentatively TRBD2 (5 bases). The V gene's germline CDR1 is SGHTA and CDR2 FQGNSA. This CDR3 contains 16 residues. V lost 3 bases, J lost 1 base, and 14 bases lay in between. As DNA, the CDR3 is TGTGCCAGCAGCTTGAATGGACTCGGGGGCACAGATACGCAGTATTTT. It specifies CASSLNGLGGTDTQYF.

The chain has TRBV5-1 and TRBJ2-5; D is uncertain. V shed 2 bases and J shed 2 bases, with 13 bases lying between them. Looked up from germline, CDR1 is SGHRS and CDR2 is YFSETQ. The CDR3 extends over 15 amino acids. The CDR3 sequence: CASSFLTRSQETQYF. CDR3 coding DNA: TGCGCCAGCAGCTTTCTCACGAGATCACAAGAGACCCAGTACTTC.

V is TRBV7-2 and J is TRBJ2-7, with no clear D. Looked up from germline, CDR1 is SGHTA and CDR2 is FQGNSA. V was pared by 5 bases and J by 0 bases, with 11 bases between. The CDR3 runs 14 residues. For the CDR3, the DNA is TGTGCCAGCAGCGATGTGAGGAGCTCCTACGAGCAGTACTTC. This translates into CASSDVRSSYEQYF.

Here the CDR3 reads CASRRTGGQPQHF. The CDR3 nucleotides read TGTGCCAGCAGACGGACAGGGGGGCAGCCCCAGCATTTT. The rearrangement links TRBV6-5 to TRBJ1-5; 10 bases agree with TRBD1. The CDR3 totals 13 residues. Germline V lookup: CDR1 MNHEY, CDR2 SVGAGI. Trimming at V came to 6 bases and at J to 7 bases, leaving 3 bases not matched to a gene.

The DNA of the CDR3 is TGTGCCAGCAGCCCCGGACTAGCGGGACTCAATGAGCAGTTCTTC. It encodes CASSPGLAGLNEQFF. This chain joins TRBV27 and TRBJ2-1; 12 bases map to TRBD2. Germline V gives CDR1 MNHEY, CDR2 SMNVEV (reference sequence). The CDR3 covers 15 residues. V gave up 6 bases and J gave up 6 bases; unmatched junction bases: 6.

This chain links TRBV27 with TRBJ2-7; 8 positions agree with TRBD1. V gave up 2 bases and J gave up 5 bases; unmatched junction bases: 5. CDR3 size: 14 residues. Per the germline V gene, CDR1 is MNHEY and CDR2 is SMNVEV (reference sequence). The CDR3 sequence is CASSLTGGSNEQYF. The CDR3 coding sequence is TGTGCCAGCAGTTTAACAGGGGGGTCGAACGAGCAGTACTTC.

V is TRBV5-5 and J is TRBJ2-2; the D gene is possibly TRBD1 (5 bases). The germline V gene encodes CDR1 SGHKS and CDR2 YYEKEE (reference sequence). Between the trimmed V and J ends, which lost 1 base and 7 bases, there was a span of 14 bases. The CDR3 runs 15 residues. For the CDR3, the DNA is TGTGCCAGCAGCTTGTTCAACAGGTTCGACGGGGAGCTGTTTTTT. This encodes CASSLFNRFDGELFF.

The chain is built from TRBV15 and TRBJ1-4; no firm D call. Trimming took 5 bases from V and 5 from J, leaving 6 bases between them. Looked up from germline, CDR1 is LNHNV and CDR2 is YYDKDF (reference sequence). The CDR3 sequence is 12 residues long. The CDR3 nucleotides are TGTGCCACCAGCGAGATAAATGAAAAACTGTTTTTT. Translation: CATSEINEKLFF.

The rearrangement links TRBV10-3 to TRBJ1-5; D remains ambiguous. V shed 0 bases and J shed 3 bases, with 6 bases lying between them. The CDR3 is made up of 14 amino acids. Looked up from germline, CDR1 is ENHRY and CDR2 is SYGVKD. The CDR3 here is CAISESLYNQPQHF. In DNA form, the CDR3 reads TGTGCCATCAGTGAGTCGTTGTACAATCAGCCCCAGCATTTT.

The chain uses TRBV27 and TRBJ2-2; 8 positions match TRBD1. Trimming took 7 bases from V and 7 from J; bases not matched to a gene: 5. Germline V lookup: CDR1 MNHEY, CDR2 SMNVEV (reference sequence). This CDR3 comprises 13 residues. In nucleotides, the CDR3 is TGTGCCAGCAAGGGACAGGCCATCGGGGAGCTGTTTTTT. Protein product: CASKGQAIGELFF.

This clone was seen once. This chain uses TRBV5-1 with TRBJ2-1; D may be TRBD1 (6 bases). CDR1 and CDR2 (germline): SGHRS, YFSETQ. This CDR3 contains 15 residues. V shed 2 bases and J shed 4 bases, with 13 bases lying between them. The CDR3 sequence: CASSLQLGGYNEQFF. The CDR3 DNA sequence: TGCGCCAGCAGCTTACAACTAGGGGGTTACAATGAGCAGTTCTTC.

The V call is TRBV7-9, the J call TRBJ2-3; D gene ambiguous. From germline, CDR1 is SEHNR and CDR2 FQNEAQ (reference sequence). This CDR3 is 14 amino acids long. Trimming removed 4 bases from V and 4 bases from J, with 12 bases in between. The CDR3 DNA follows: TGTGCCAGCAGCTCCACTACTGCGGCAGATACGCAGTATTTT. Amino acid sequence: CASSSTTAADTQYF.

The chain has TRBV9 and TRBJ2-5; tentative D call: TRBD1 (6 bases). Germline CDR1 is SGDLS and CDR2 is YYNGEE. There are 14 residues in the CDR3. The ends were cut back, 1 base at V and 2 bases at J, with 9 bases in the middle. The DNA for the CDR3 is TGTGCCAGCAGCGTAACAGGGACGCAAGAGACCCAGTACTTC. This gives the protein CASSVTGTQETQYF.

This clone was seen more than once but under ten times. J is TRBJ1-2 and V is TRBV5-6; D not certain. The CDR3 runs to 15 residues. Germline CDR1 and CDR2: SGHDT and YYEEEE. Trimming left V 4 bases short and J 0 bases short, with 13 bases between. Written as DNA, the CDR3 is TGTGCCAGCAGCCCTGGACTGGGAGCTAACTATGGCTACACCTTC. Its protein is CASSPGLGANYGYTF. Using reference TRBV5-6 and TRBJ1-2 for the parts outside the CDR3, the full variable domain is DAGVTQSPTHLIKTRGQQVTLRCSPKSGHDTVSWYQQALGQGPQFIFQYYEEEERQRGNFPDRFSGHQFPNYSSELNVNALLLGDSALYLCASSPGLGANYGYTFGSGTRLTVV.

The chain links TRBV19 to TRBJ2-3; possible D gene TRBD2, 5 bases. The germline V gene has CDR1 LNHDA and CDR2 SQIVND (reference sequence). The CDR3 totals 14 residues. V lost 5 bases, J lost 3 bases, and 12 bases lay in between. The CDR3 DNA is TGTGCCAGTAGTCTACGGACGGGAACAGATACGCAGTATTTT. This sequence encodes CASSLRTGTDTQYF.

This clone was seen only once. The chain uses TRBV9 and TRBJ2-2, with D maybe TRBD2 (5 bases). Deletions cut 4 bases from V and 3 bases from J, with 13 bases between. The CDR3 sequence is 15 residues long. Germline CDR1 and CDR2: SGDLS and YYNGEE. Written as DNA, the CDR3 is TGTGCCAGCAGCCCCCGAGGGCCGGACACCGGGGAGCTGTTTTTT. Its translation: CASSPRGPDTGELFF.